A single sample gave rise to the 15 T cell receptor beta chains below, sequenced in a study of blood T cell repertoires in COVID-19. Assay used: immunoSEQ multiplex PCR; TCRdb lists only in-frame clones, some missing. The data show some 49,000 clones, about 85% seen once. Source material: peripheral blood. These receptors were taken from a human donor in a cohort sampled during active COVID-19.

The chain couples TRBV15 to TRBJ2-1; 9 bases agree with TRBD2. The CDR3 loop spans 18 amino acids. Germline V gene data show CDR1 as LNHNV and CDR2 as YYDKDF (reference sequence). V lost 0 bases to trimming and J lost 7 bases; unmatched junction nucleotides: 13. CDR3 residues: CATSRDPTRRLAGNEQFF. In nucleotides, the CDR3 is TGTGCCACCAGCAGAGATCCGACGCGGCGGCTAGCGGGGAATGAGCAGTTCTTC.

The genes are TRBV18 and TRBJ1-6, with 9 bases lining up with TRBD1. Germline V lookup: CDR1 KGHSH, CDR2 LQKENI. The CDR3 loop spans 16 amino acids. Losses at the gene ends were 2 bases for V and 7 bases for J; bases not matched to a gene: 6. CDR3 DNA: TGTGCCAGCTCACCAAGTGGGACAGGGTCCAATTCACCCCTCCACTTT. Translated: CASSPSGTGSNSPLHF. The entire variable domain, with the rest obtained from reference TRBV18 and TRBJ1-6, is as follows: NAGVMQNPRHLVRRRGQEARLRCSPMKGHSHVYWYRQLPEEGLKFMVYLQKENIIDESGMPKERFSAEFPKEGPSILRIQQVVRGDSAAYFCASSPSGTGSNSPLHFGNGTRLTVT.

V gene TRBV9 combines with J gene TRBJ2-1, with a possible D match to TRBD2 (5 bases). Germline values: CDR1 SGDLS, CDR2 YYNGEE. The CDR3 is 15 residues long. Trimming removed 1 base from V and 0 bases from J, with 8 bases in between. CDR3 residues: CASSVLASSYNEQFF. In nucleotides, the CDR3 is TGTGCCAGCAGCGTACTAGCCAGCTCCTACAATGAGCAGTTCTTC.

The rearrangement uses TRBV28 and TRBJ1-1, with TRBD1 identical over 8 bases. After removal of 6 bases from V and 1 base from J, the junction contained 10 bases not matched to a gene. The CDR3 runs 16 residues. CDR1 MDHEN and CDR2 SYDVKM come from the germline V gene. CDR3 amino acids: CASSPHRGSRNTEAFF. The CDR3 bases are TGTGCCAGCAGCCCCCACAGGGGGTCGAGGAACACTGAAGCTTTCTTT. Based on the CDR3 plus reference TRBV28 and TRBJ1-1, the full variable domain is DVKVTQSSRYLVKRTGEKVFLECVQDMDHENMFWYRQDPGLGLRLIYFSYDVKMKEKGDIPEGYSVSREKKERFSLILESASTNQTSMYLCASSPHRGSRNTEAFFGQGTRLTVV.

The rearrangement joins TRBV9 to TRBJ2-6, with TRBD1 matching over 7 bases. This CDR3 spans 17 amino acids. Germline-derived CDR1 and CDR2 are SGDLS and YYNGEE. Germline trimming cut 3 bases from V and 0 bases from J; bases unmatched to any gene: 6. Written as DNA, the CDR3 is TGTGCCAGCAGCGCGCCACAGGGGAACTCTGGGGCCAACGTCCTGACTTTC. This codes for CASSAPQGNSGANVLTF.

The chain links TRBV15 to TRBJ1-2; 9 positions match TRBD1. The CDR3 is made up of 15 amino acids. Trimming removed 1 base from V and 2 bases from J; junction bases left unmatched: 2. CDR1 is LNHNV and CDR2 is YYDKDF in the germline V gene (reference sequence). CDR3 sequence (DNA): TGTGCCACCAGCAGAGCAGGGACAGGGAACTATGGCTACACCTTC. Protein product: CATSRAGTGNYGYTF.

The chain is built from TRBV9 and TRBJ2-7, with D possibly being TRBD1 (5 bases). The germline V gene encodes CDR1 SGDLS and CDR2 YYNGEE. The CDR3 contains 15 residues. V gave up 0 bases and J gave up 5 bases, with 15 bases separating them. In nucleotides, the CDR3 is TGTGCCAGCAGCGTAGGCCCTAGTGGCAGGGACGAGCAGTACTTC. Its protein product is CASSVGPSGRDEQYF.

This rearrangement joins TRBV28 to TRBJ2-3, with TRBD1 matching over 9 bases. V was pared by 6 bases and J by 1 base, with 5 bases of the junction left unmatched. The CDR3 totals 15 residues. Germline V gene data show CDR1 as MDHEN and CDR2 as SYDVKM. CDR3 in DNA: TGTGCCAGCAGCCAGGGACAGGGCCGCACAGATACGCAGTATTTT. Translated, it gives CASSQGQGRTDTQYF.

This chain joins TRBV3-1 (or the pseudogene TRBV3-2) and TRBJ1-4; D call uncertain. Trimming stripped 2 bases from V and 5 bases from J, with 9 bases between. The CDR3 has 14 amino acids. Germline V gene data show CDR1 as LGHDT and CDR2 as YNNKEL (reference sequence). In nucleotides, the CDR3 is TGTGCCAGCAGCCAATGGGAGGGAAATGAAAAACTGTTTTTT. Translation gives CASSQWEGNEKLFF.

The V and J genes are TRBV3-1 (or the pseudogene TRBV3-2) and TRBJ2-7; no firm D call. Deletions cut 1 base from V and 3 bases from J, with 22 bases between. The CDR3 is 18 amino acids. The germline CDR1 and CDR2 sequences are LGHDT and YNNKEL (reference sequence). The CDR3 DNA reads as TGTGCCAGCAGCCAAGGAAAACTCGCCTACCTCTCGGGCTACGAGCAGTACTTC. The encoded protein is CASSQGKLAYLSGYEQYF.

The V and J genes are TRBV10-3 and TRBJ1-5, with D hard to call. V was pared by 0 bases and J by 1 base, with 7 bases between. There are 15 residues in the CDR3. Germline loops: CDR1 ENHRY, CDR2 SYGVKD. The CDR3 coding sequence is TGTGCCATCAGTGAGTCACCACAGAGCAATCAGCCCCAGCATTTT. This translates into CAISESPQSNQPQHF.

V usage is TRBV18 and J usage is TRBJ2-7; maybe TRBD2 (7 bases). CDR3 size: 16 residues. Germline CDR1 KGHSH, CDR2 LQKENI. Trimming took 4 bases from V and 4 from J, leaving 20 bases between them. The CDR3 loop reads CASSLPGASGFYEQYF. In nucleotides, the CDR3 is TGTGCCAGCTCACTCCCGGGGGCTAGCGGATTTTACGAGCAGTACTTC.

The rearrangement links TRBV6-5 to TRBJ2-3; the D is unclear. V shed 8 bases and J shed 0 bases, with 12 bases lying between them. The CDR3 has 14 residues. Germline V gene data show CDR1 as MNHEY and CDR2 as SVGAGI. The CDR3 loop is CASQAEVSTDTQYF. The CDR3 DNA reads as TGTGCCAGCCAGGCCGAAGTTAGCACAGATACGCAGTATTTT.

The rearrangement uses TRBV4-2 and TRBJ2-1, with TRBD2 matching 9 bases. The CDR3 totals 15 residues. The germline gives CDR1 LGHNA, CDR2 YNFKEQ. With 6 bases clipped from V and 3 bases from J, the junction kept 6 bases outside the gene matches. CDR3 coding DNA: TGTGCCAGCAGGAAGGCGACTAGCGGCTACAATGAGCAGTTCTTC. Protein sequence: CASRKATSGYNEQFF.

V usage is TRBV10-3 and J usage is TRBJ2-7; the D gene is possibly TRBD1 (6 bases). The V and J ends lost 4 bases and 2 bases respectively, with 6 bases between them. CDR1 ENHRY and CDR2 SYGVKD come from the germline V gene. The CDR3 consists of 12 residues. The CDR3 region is CAISGQAYEQYF. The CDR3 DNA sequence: TGTGCCATCAGTGGACAGGCCTACGAGCAGTACTTC.